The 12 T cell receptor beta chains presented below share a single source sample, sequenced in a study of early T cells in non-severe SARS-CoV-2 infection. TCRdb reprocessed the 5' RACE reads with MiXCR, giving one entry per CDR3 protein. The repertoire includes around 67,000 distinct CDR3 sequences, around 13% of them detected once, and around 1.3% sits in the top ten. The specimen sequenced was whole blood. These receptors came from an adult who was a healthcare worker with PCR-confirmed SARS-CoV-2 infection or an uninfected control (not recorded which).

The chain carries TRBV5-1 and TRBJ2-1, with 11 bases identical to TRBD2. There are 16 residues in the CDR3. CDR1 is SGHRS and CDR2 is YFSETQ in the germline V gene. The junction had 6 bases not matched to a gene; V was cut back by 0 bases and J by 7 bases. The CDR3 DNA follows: TGCGCCAGCAGCTTGGTTAGCGGGGGGGCACGGAATGAGCAGTTCTTC. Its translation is CASSLVSGGARNEQFF.

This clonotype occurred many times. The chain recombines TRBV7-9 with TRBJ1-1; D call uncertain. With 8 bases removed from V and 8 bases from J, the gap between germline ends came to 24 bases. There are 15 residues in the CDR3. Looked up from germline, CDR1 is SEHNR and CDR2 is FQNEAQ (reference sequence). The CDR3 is CASRFGGRGSGEAFF. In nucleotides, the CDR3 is TGTGCCAGCCGATTCGGCGGCCGCGGCAGCGGAGAAGCTTTCTTT.

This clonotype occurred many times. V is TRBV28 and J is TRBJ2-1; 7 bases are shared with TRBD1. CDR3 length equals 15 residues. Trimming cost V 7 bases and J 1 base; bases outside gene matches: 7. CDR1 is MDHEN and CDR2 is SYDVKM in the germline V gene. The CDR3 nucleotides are TGTGCCAGCACCGACAGGGTTTTTTCCTACAATGAGCAGTTCTTC. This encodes CASTDRVFSYNEQFF.

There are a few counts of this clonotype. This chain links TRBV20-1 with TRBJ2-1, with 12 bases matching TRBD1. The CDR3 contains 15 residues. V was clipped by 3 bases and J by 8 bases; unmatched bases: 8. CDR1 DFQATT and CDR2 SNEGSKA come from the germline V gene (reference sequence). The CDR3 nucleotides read TGCAGTGCTAGCCCGGGACAGGGGGCGTTTGATGAGCAGTTCTTC. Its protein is CSASPGQGAFDEQFF.

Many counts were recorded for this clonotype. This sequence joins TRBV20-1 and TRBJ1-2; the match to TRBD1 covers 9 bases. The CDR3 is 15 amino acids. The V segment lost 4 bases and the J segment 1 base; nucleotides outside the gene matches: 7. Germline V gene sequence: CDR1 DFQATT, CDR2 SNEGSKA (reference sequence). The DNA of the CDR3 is TGCAGTGCTAACAACGACAGGGGGGTTAACTATGGCTACACCTTC. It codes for CSANNDRGVNYGYTF.

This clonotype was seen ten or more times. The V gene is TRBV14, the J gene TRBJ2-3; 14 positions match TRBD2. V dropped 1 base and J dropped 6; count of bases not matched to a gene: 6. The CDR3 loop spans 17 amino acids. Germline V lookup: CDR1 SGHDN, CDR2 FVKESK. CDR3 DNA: TGTGCCAGCAGCCAAGCGACTAGCGGGAGGGCCTGGGATACGCAGTATTTT. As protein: CASSQATSGRAWDTQYF. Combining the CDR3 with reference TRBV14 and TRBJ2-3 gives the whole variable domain EAGVTQFPSHSVIEKGQTVTLRCDPISGHDNLYWYRRVMGKEIKFLLHFVKESKQDESGMPNNRFLAERTGGTYSTLKVQPAELEDSGVYFCASSQATSGRAWDTQYFGPGTRLTVL.

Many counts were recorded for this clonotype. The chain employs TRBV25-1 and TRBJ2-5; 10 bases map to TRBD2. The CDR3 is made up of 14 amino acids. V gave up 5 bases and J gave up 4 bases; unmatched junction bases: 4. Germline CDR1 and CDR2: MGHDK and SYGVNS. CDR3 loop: CASSLAGVGETQYF. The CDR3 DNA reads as TGTGCCAGCAGTCTAGCGGGAGTTGGAGAGACCCAGTACTTC.

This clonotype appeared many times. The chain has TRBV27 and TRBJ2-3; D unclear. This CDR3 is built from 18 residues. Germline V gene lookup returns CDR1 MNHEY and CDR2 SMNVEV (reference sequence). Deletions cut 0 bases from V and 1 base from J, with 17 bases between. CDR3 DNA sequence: TGTGCCAGCAGTTTATCTGGCTGGACCCCAGAGGGCACAGATACGCAGTATTTT. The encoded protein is CASSLSGWTPEGTDTQYF.

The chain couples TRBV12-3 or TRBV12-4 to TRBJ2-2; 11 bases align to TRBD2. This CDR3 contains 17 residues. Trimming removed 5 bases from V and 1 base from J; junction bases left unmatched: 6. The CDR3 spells CASSLVGTSGNTGELFF. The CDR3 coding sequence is TGTGCCAGCAGTCTCGTTGGGACTAGCGGGAACACCGGGGAGCTGTTTTTT.

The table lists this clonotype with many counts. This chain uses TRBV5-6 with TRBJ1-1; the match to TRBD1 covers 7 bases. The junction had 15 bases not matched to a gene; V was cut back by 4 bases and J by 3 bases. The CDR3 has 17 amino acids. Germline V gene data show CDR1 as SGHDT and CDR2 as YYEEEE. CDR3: CASSPAGRGLLYTEAFF. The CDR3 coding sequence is TGTGCCAGCAGCCCCGCGGGGAGGGGGCTACTATACACTGAAGCTTTCTTT.

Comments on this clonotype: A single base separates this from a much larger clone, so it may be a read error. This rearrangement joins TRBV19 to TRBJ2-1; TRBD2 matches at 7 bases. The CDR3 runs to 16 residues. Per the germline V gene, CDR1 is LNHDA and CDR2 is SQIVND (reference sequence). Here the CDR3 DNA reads TGTGCCACCACCTCTTTGGCGGGGGAACCCTACAATGAGCACTTCTTC. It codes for CATTSLAGEPYNEHFF.

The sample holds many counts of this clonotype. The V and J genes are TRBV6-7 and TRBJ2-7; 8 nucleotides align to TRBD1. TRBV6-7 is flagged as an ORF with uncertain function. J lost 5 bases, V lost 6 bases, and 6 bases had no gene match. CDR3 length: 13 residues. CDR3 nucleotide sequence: TGTGCCAGCAGGGACAGGGACAAAGACGAGCAGTACTTC. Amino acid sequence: CASRDRDKDEQYF.